The 20 T cell receptor beta chains below come from one sample, sequenced in a study of blood T cell repertoires in COVID-19. TCRdb's copy holds only in-frame clones and misses some; the assay was immunoSEQ multiplex PCR. The table lists approximately 250,000 clones, 80% to 90% of them singletons, with roughly 1.4% in the top ten. The sequencing input was peripheral blood. These receptors all stem from a woman in her forties who had recovered from COVID-19.

The V call is TRBV9, the J call TRBJ2-7; a weak D match, TRBD2 (6 bases). This CDR3 spans 14 amino acids. Germline V CDR1 and CDR2: SGDLS, YYNGEE. Trimming left V 4 bases short and J 1 base short, with 12 bases between. Here the CDR3 reads CASSTRDWSYEQYF. CDR3 DNA sequence: TGTGCCAGCAGCACCCGGGACTGGTCCTACGAGCAGTACTTC. Combining the CDR3 with reference TRBV9 and TRBJ2-7 gives the whole variable domain DSGVTQTPKHLITATGQRVTLRCSPRSGDLSVYWYQQSLDQGLQFLIQYYNGEERAKGNILERFSAQQFPDLHSELNLSSLELGDSALYFCASSTRDWSYEQYFGPGTRLTVT.

Only a few counts were recorded for this clone. V and J are TRBV7-2 and TRBJ1-5, with D unresolved. Germline assignment: CDR1 SGHTA and CDR2 FQGNSA. This CDR3 has 14 residues. V lost 2 bases, J lost 4 bases, and 9 bases lay in between. CDR3 nucleotides: TGTGCCAGCAGCTTAAAAACAGAAAATCAGCCCCAGCATTTT. It yields the protein CASSLKTENQPQHF.

This clone was seen once. The rearrangement uses TRBV19 and TRBJ1-1; 8 bases align to TRBD1. Germline-derived CDR1 and CDR2 are LNHDA and SQIVND (reference sequence). The CDR3 contains 14 residues. Unmatched junction bases numbered 5, after V lost 3 bases and J lost 5 bases. This chain's CDR3 is CASSIPGGWTEAFF. CDR3 coding DNA: TGTGCCAGTAGTATTCCAGGGGGCTGGACTGAAGCTTTCTTT.

The genes are TRBV11-2 and TRBJ2-5; unclear D gene. The CDR3 sequence is 12 residues long. With 5 bases removed from V and 4 bases from J, the gap between germline ends came to 8 bases. Germline CDR1 SGHAT, CDR2 FQNNGV. CDR3 in DNA: TGTGCCAGCAGCAATCCTCCAGAGACCCAGTACTTC. The encoded protein is CASSNPPETQYF.

About this clone itself: The sample holds other DNA sequences that translate to the same CDR3. The chain combines TRBV2 with TRBJ1-2; D possibly corresponds to TRBD1 (6 bases). The CDR3 length is 14 residues. CDR1 is SNHLY and CDR2 is FYNNEI in the germline V gene. V lost 9 bases to trimming and J lost 6 bases, with 20 bases between them. The CDR3 nucleotides read TGTGCCAGTAATTCAGGGGCCGGCGAGCATGGCTACACCTTC. Translating it yields CASNSGAGEHGYTF. The entire variable domain, with the rest obtained from reference TRBV2 and TRBJ1-2, is as follows: EPEVTQTPSHQVTQMGQEVILRCVPISNHLYFYWYRQILGQKVEFLVSFYNNEISEKSEIFDDQFSVERPDGSNFTLKIRSTKLEDSAMYFCASNSGAGEHGYTFGSGTRLTVV.

A remark on this clone: The same CDR3 also results from other DNA sequences found in this sample. The rearrangement links TRBV7-2 to TRBJ1-3, with D unresolved. CDR3 size: 15 residues. V was cut by 6 bases and J by 1 base, with 13 bases left in between. Looked up from germline, CDR1 is SGHTA and CDR2 is FQGNSA. DNA for the CDR3: TGTGCCAGCAGTCCCTCCGGGAGTTCTGGAAACACCATATATTTT. This translates into CASSPSGSSGNTIYF.

CDR3 protein: CASSMGQISTDTQYF. As DNA, the CDR3 is TGCGCCAGCAGCATGGGACAGATTAGCACAGATACGCAGTATTTT. The chain carries TRBV5-1 and TRBJ2-3, with TRBD1 matching 7 bases. CDR3 size: 15 residues. V gave up 4 bases and J gave up 0 bases; unmatched junction bases: 5. Germline V gives CDR1 SGHRS, CDR2 YFSETQ.

The chain couples TRBV18 to TRBJ2-3, with 8 bases fitting TRBD2. The CDR3 consists of 18 residues. The germline V gene encodes CDR1 KGHSH and CDR2 LQKENI. The V gene end was trimmed by 4 bases and the J gene end by 2 bases; junction bases not matched to a gene: 14. CDR3 in amino acids: CASSQVVAGGPLTDTQYF. CDR3 in DNA: TGTGCCAGCTCACAAGTGGTTGCGGGGGGCCCGCTCACAGATACGCAGTATTTT. Combining the CDR3 with reference TRBV18 and TRBJ2-3 gives the whole variable domain NAGVMQNPRHLVRRRGQEARLRCSPMKGHSHVYWYRQLPEEGLKFMVYLQKENIIDESGMPKERFSAEFPKEGPSILRIQQVVRGDSAAYFCASSQVVAGGPLTDTQYFGPGTRLTVL.

V gene TRBV6-2 or TRBV6-3 combines with J gene TRBJ2-3; 7 positions agree with TRBD1. V lost 5 bases to trimming and J lost 2 bases; unmatched junction nucleotides: 7. CDR3 size: 15 residues. Germline CDR1 is MNHEY and CDR2 is SVGEGT. The CDR3 here is CASSGKQGPTDTQYF. The CDR3 DNA sequence: TGTGCCAGCAGTGGGAAACAGGGGCCCACAGATACGCAGTATTTT.

This chain links TRBV7-2 with TRBJ1-2, with TRBD1 as a possible D gene (6 bases). The V end lost 1 base, the J end lost 8 bases, and 14 bases lay between the germline ends. The V gene's germline CDR1 is SGHTA and CDR2 FQGNSA. This CDR3 comprises 14 residues. The CDR3 loop is CASSLDFTGKGYTF. CDR3 DNA sequence: TGTGCCAGCAGCTTAGATTTTACAGGGAAAGGCTACACCTTC.

The genes are TRBV27 and TRBJ2-3; the D gene is possibly TRBD2 (6 bases). Germline CDR1 and CDR2: MNHEY and SMNVEV (reference sequence). There are 15 residues in the CDR3. V lost 8 bases to trimming and J lost 4 bases, with 19 bases between them. The DNA for the CDR3 is TGTGCCAGCCTCCCCTGGGGGGATCTTTCAGATACGCAGTATTTT. It yields the protein CASLPWGDLSDTQYF.

This chain connects TRBV5-1 to TRBJ2-3; D remains ambiguous. This CDR3 is built from 15 residues. V was pared by 0 bases and J by 0 bases, with 8 bases between. From germline, CDR1 is SGHRS and CDR2 YFSETQ. In DNA, the CDR3 is TGCGCCAGCAGCTTGGGGCAGGCCAGCACAGATACGCAGTATTTT. This codes for CASSLGQASTDTQYF.

This clone has ten or more counts. This sequence joins TRBV5-8 and TRBJ2-1, with 7 bases aligning to TRBD1. The CDR3 is made up of 17 amino acids. V lost 0 bases, J lost 7 bases, and 13 bases stayed unmatched. The germline CDR1 and CDR2 sequences are SGHTS and YDEGEE. CDR3 in DNA: TGTGCCAGCAGCTTGGCCGTTGGAGAAAGGGGGCAAAATGAGCAGTTCTTC. Its translation: CASSLAVGERGQNEQFF.

The chain couples TRBV28 to TRBJ1-2; D gene uncertain. CDR1 and CDR2 from the germline V gene are MDHEN and SYDVKM. Trimming pared 6 bases from V and 0 bases from J, leaving 8 bases between. The CDR3 has 13 amino acids. CDR3 in amino acids: CASSDGANYGYTF. The CDR3 nucleotides read TGTGCCAGCAGCGACGGGGCTAACTATGGCTACACCTTC.

This chain connects TRBV7-2 to TRBJ1-2; no clear D gene. CDR3 length: 13 amino acids. With 5 bases removed from V and 3 bases from J, the gap between germline ends came to 10 bases. Germline CDR1 and CDR2: SGHTA and FQGNSA. The CDR3 region has the DNA TGTGCCAGCAGCCTTATAACGGACTATGGCTACACCTTC. Translated, it gives CASSLITDYGYTF.

The rearrangement joins TRBV20-1 to TRBJ1-6, with 11 bases identical to TRBD1. Germline trimming cut 3 bases from V and 10 bases from J; bases unmatched to any gene: 5. Per the germline V gene, CDR1 is DFQATT and CDR2 is SNEGSKA (reference sequence). CDR3 size: 14 residues. CDR3 loop: CSASSGQGESPLHF. The CDR3 DNA is TGCAGTGCTAGTTCGGGACAGGGGGAATCACCCCTCCACTTT.

The chain joins TRBV11-2 to TRBJ2-5; no reliable D call. The CDR3 extends over 13 amino acids. The V end lost 5 bases, the J end lost 4 bases, and 11 bases lay between the germline ends. CDR1 and CDR2 from the germline V gene are SGHAT and FQNNGV. The CDR3 region has the DNA TGTGCCAGCAGCCCACGGGTGGGAGAGACCCAGTACTTC. Translated: CASSPRVGETQYF.

The V gene is TRBV3-1 (or the pseudogene TRBV3-2), the J gene TRBJ1-2, with D possibly TRBD1 on 5 matching bases. V lost 5 bases to trimming and J lost 4 bases, with 11 bases between them. The CDR3 covers 13 residues. CDR1 and CDR2 (germline): LGHDT, YNNKEL (reference sequence). The CDR3 DNA sequence: TGTGCCAGCAGCTCGACAGAGACCTATGGCTACACCTTC. Its protein product is CASSSTETYGYTF.

In the case of this clone: Other DNA sequences of this sample code for an identical CDR3. This chain joins TRBV19 and TRBJ2-1; weak D call: TRBD1 (5 bases). The CDR3 sequence is 13 residues long. The germline CDR1 and CDR2 sequences are LNHDA and SQIVND (reference sequence). V was cut by 3 bases and J by 9 bases, with 12 bases left in between. The CDR3 loop reads CASSISRAGEQFF. For the CDR3, the DNA is TGTGCCAGTAGTATCAGCAGGGCAGGTGAGCAGTTCTTC.

This chain connects TRBV19 to TRBJ1-5; D is uncertain. Germline loops: CDR1 LNHDA, CDR2 SQIVND (reference sequence). Trimming left V 4 bases short and J 3 bases short, with 19 bases between. This CDR3 region has 17 residues. The CDR3 reads CASSRPPWAGVNQPQHF. For the CDR3, the DNA is TGTGCCAGTAGTAGACCCCCCTGGGCCGGGGTCAATCAGCCCCAGCATTTT.